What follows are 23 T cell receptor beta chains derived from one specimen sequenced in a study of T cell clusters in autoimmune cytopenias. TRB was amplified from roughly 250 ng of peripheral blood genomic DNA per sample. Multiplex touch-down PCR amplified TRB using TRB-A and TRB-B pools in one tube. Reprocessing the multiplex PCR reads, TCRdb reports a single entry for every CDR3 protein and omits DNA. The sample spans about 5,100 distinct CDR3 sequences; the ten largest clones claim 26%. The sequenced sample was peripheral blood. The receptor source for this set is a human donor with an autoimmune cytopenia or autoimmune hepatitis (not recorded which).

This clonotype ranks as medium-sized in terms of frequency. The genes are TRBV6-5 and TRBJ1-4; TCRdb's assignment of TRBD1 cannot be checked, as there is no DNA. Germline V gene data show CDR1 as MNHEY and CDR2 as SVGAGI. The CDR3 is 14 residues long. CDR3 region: CASRPQGGGGKLFF.

CDR3 loop: CASSLGTGGTGELFF. V gene TRBV12-3 or TRBV12-4 combines with J gene TRBJ2-2; TCRdb returns TRBD1, unconfirmable since there is no DNA. This CDR3 has 15 amino acids.

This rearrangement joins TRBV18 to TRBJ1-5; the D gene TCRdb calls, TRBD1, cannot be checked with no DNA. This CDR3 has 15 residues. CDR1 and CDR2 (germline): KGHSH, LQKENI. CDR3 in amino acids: CASAAETGGEQPQHF.

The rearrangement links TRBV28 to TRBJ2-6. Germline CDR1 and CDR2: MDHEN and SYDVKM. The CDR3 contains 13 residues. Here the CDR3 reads CASRKSGANVLTF.

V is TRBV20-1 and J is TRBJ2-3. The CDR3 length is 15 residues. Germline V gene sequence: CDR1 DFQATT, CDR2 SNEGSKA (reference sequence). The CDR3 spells CSARDLSGKKDTQYF.

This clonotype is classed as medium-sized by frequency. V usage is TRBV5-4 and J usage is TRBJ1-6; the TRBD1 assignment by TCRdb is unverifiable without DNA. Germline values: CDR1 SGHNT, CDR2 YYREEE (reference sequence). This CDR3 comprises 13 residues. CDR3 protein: CASSPGVGSPLHF.

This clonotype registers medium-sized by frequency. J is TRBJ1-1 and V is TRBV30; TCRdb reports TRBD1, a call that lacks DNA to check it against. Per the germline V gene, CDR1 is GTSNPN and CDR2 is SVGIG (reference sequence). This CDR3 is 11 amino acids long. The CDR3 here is CAGGRVTEAFF.

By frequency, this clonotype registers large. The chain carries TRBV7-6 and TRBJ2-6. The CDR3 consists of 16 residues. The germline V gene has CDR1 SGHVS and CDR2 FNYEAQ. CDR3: CASSLARFSGANVLTF.

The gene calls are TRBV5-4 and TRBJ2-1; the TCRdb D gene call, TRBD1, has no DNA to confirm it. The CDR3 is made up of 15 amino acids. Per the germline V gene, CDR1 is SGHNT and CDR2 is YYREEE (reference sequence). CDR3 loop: CASSLGQSAYNEQFF.

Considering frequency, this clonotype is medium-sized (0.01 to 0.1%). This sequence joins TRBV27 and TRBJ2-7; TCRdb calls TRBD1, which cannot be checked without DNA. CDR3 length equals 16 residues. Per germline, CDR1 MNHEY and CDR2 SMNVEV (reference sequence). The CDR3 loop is CASSNGQGPSSYEQYF.

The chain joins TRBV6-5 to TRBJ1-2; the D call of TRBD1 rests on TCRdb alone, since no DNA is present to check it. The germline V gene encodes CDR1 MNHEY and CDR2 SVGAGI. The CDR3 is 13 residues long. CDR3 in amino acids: CASSFRDSYGYTF.

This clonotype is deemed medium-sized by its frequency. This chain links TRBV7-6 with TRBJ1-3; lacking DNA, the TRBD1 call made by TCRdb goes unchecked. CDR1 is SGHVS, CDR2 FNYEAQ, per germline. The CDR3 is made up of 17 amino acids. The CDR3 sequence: CASSTSGTEISGNTIYF.

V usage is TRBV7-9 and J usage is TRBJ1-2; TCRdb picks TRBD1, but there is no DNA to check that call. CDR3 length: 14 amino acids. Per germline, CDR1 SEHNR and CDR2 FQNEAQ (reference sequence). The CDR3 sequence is CASSTGTGDYGYTF.

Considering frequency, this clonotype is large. CDR3 protein: CASSEPSGRYEQYF. V gene TRBV6-1 combines with J gene TRBJ2-7; the TRBD2 assignment by TCRdb is unverifiable without DNA. From germline, CDR1 is MNHNS and CDR2 SASEGT. This CDR3 is built from 14 residues.

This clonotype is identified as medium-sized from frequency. Here the CDR3 reads CASSPGQEYNSPLHF. The V call is TRBV5-6, the J call TRBJ1-6. The CDR3 totals 15 residues. Looked up from germline, CDR1 is SGHDT and CDR2 is YYEEEE.

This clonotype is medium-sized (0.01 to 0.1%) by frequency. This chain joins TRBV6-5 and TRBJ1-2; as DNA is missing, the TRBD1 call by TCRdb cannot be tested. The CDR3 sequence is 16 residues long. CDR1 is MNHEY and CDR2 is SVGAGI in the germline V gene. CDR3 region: CASSYNPGRVGDGYTF.

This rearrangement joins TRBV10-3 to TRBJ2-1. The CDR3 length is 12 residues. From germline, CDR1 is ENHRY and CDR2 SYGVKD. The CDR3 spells CAISLERNEQFF.

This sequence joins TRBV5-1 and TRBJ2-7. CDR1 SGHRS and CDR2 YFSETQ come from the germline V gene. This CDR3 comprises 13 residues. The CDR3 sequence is CASSLLSTYEQYF. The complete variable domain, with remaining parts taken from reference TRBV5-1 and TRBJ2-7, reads KAGVTQTPRYLIKTRGQQVTLSCSPISGHRSVSWYQQTPGQGLQFLFEYFSETQRNKGNFPGRFSGRQFSNSRSEMNVSTLELGDSALYLCASSLLSTYEQYFGPGTRLTVT.

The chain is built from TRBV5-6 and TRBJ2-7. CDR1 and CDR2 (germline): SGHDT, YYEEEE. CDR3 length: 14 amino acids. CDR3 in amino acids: CASSFAGGPYEQYF.

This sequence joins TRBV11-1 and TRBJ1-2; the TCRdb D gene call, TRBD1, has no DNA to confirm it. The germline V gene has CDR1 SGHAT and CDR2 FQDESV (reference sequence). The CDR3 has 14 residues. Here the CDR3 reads CASSFRDMVSGYTF.

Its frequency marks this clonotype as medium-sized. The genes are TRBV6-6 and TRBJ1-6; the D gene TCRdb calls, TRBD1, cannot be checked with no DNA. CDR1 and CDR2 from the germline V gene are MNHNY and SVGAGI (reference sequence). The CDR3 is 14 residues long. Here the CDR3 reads CASTLTGGRSPLHF.

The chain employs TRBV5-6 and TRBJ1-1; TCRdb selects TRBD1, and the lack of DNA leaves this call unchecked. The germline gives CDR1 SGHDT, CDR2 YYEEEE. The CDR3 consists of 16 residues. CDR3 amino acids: CASSPSPDREITEAFF.

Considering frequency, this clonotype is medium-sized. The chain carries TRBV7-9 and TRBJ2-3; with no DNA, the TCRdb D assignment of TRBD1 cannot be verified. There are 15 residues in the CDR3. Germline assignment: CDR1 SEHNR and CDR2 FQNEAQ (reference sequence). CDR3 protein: CASSLSTGGADTQYF.